The rows below give T cell receptor beta chains drawn from one sample of a study of immune cell composition in non-small cell lung cancer. Clones were sequenced by immunoSEQ multiplex PCR, and TCRdb holds only the in-frame ones, with some missing. The sample holds roughly 15,000 clones, under 75% seen once. What was sequenced was lung tumor tissue. These receptors were taken from a human donor with non-small cell lung cancer. Each CDR3 is given with its conserved first and last residue. D genes are given only for firm matches.

v_call	d_call	cdr3_length	cdr3_aa
TRBV10-3	.	13	CAISENSPYEQYF
TRBV2	.	17	CASSERLVPPLNNEQFF
TRBV21-1	.	15	CASSKGAGGVDGYTF
TRBV5-1	TRBD1	14	CASSPRQGGETQYF
TRBV5-5	.	12	CASSADRRTQYF
TRBV2	TRBD1	14	CASSVGRTGTEAFF
TRBV9	.	13	CASSVGRGETQYF
TRBV15	TRBD2	16	CATSRGTSGSWQTQYF
TRBV2	TRBD1	14	CASRGQGANTEAFF
TRBV7-2	.	14	CASSLARGSYEQYF
TRBV7-9	.	15	CASSFARGNNSPLHF
TRBV4-3	TRBD2	17	CASSQELQRGGVKTQYF
TRBV10-3	.	15	CAISESLVARETQYF
TRBV30	.	11	CASSMNTEAFF
TRBV7-6	TRBD1	14	CASSLRQGQAEQYF
TRBV29-1	.	10	CSVLFYGYTF
TRBV25-1	.	15	CASSVGSSPGEKLFF
TRBV6-1	.	15	CASSETTDRNTEAFF
TRBV5-1	.	13	CASAQNPGNEQYF
TRBV5-5	.	13	CASSFGAQGTQYF
TRBV12-5	.	13	CASGFGELRTQYF
TRBV6-6	.	14	CASRAPDTSYEQYF
TRBV7-9	TRBD2	12	CASSRTSYEQYF
TRBV18	TRBD1	16	CASSPIQGVLNTEAFF
TRBV7-8	TRBD1	14	CASIAAGTVTEAFF
TRBV4-2	.	20	CASSQDTGGGGLSGANVLTF